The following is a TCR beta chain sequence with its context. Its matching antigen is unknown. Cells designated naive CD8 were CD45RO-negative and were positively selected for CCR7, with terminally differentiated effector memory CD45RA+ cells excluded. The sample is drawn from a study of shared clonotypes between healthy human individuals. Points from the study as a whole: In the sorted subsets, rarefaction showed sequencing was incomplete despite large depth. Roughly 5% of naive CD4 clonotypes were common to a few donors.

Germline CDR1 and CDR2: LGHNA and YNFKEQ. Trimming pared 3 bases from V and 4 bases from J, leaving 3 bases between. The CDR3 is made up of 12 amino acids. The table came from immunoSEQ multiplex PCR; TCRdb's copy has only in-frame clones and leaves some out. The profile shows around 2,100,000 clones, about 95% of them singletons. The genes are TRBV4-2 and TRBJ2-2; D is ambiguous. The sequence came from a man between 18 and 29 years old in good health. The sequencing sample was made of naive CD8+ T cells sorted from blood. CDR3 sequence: CASSHGTGELFF. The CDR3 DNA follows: TGTGCCAGCAGCCACGGCACCGGGGAGCTGTTTTTT.